This is a list of T cell receptor beta chains from one sample in a study of T cells after yellow fever vaccination. Via MiXCR, TCRdb re-called the 5' RACE reads, giving one row per CDR3 protein. This table holds fewer than 350,000 distinct CDR3 sequences, approximately 3.8% found once. Sample: PBMCs, taken on the day of the yellow fever booster vaccination. These receptors came from a young man who received the YFV17D yellow fever vaccine. The CDR3 runs from the conserved cysteine through the conserved F or W. Fields, in order: CDR3 DNA, CDR3 protein, D gene, clone size, J gene, V gene. The D gene is left open where the match is weak. Clone size is not always given. Where it is, it says once, few, many or a class for expanded clones.

CDR3nt: TGTGCCAGCCGTAAGACCGCGACAGGGACGGCTTCACCCCTCCACTTT
CDR3aa: CASRKTATGTASPLHF
d_gene: TRBD1
abundance: .
j_gene: TRBJ1-6
v_gene: TRBV7-2

CDR3nt: TGTGCCAGCAGTTACTCAATCGAGCGGGGGGTCCCCAGCTCCTACAATGAGCAGTTCTTC
CDR3aa: CASSYSIERGVPSSYNEQFF
d_gene: TRBD2
abundance: few
j_gene: TRBJ2-1
v_gene: TRBV6-6

CDR3nt: TGTGCCAGCAGCAAAGATGTTTTC
CDR3aa: CASSKDVF
d_gene: .
abundance: many
j_gene: TRBJ1-2
v_gene: TRBV21-1

CDR3nt: TGCGCCAGCAGCCCGGCCCTGGGGGACACTGAAGCTTTCTTT
CDR3aa: CASSPALGDTEAFF
d_gene: .
abundance: many
j_gene: TRBJ1-1
v_gene: TRBV4-3

CDR3nt: TGCAGCGGTGGACTCTCAGGGGAGACCCAGTACTTC
CDR3aa: CSGGLSGETQYF
d_gene: .
abundance: many
j_gene: TRBJ2-5
v_gene: TRBV29-1

CDR3nt: TGCGCCAGCAGCTTTTGGGACAACTCCTACAATGAGCAGTTCTTC
CDR3aa: CASSFWDNSYNEQFF
d_gene: .
abundance: many
j_gene: TRBJ2-1
v_gene: TRBV5-1

CDR3nt: TGTGCCAGCAGCCCGCGGTCGGGCAGGGGGGGTGAAAAACTGTTTTTT
CDR3aa: CASSPRSGRGGEKLFF
d_gene: TRBD1
abundance: .
j_gene: TRBJ1-4
v_gene: TRBV7-2

CDR3nt: TGTGCCAACACCGACACAGATACGCAGTATTTT
CDR3aa: CANTDTDTQYF
d_gene: .
abundance: few
j_gene: TRBJ2-3
v_gene: TRBV7-9

CDR3nt: TGCGCCAGCAGCTTCTTGGGACTAGCGGACCAAGAGACCCAGTACTTC
CDR3aa: CASSFLGLADQETQYF
d_gene: TRBD2
abundance: many
j_gene: TRBJ2-5
v_gene: TRBV5-1

CDR3nt: TGTGCCACCAGTGACCTGGGACTGGCGGGGGGGATGGAGACCCAGTACTTC
CDR3aa: CATSDLGLAGGMETQYF
d_gene: TRBD2
abundance: once
j_gene: TRBJ2-5
v_gene: TRBV24-1

CDR3nt: TGCGCCAGCAGCTTGGACCAGGGGTACACTGAAGCTTTCTTT
CDR3aa: CASSLDQGYTEAFF
d_gene: .
abundance: few
j_gene: TRBJ1-1
v_gene: TRBV5-1

CDR3nt: TGTGCCAGCCGGCTGGGAGGGGATGAGCAGTTCTTC
CDR3aa: CASRLGGDEQFF
d_gene: TRBD2
abundance: many
j_gene: TRBJ2-1
v_gene: TRBV6-2/TRBV6-3

CDR3nt: TGCGCCAGCAGTTCGGGACACGACCTAAGTGGGCTAAATGGCTACACCTTC
CDR3aa: CASSSGHDLSGLNGYTF
d_gene: .
abundance: many
j_gene: TRBJ1-2
v_gene: TRBV5-1

CDR3nt: TGTGCCAGCAGCTTAACGGCGGGGGGGCCCCGCGATACGCAGTATTTT
CDR3aa: CASSLTAGGPRDTQYF
d_gene: TRBD2
abundance: few
j_gene: TRBJ2-3
v_gene: TRBV7-3

CDR3nt: TGCGCCAGCAGCTTGGGGGGACTAGCGGGCTACAATGAGCAGTTCTTC
CDR3aa: CASSLGGLAGYNEQFF
d_gene: TRBD2
abundance: many
j_gene: TRBJ2-1
v_gene: TRBV5-1

CDR3nt: TGCGCCAGCAGCCCAGGACAGGGATTCGATGAGCAGTTCTTC
CDR3aa: CASSPGQGFDEQFF
d_gene: TRBD1
abundance: .
j_gene: TRBJ2-1
v_gene: TRBV5-1

CDR3nt: TGCGCCAGCAGCTTGGCCGAGCTCGGGAACACTGAAGCTTTCTTT
CDR3aa: CASSLAELGNTEAFF
d_gene: .
abundance: .
j_gene: TRBJ1-1
v_gene: TRBV5-1

CDR3nt: TGTGCCAGCAGGGATTCCGGGACAGGGATCTACGAGCAGTACTTC
CDR3aa: CASRDSGTGIYEQYF
d_gene: TRBD1
abundance: .
j_gene: TRBJ2-7
v_gene: TRBV7-2

CDR3nt: TGCAGTGCTAGAAACCCGAACACTGAAGCTTTCTTT
CDR3aa: CSARNPNTEAFF
d_gene: .
abundance: .
j_gene: TRBJ1-1
v_gene: TRBV20-1

CDR3nt: TGTGCCAGCAGCTTCGCTCGCTACAATGAGCAGTTCTTC
CDR3aa: CASSFARYNEQFF
d_gene: .
abundance: many
j_gene: TRBJ2-1
v_gene: TRBV11-2

CDR3nt: TGCGCCAGCAGCTTGCGGGTTGAAGCAGATACGCAGTATTTT
CDR3aa: CASSLRVEADTQYF
d_gene: .
abundance: .
j_gene: TRBJ2-3
v_gene: TRBV5-1

CDR3nt: TGTGCCAGCAGCTTTGGGGGGTACCCCACAGATACGCAGTATTTT
CDR3aa: CASSFGGYPTDTQYF
d_gene: .
abundance: many
j_gene: TRBJ2-3
v_gene: TRBV11-2

CDR3nt: TGCGCCAGCAGCTTGGACGGGGACTCCTACGAGCAGTACTTC
CDR3aa: CASSLDGDSYEQYF
d_gene: .
abundance: many
j_gene: TRBJ2-7
v_gene: TRBV5-1

CDR3nt: TGTGCCAGCAGGGCAGGGCAAGAGACCCAGTACTTC
CDR3aa: CASRAGQETQYF
d_gene: .
abundance: .
j_gene: TRBJ2-5
v_gene: TRBV5-4

CDR3nt: TGTGCCAGCAGCCCACAGCCCACAGATACGCAGTATTTT
CDR3aa: CASSPQPTDTQYF
d_gene: .
abundance: few
j_gene: TRBJ2-3
v_gene: TRBV5-4

CDR3nt: TGCAGCGTTGACCGCATGTTCTTC
CDR3aa: CSVDRMFF
d_gene: .
abundance: many
j_gene: TRBJ2-1
v_gene: TRBV29-1

CDR3nt: TGTGCCAGCAGCTTTGGACTCCTCCTAGGGGAGCAGTACTTC
CDR3aa: CASSFGLLLGEQYF
d_gene: .
abundance: .
j_gene: TRBJ2-7
v_gene: TRBV7-9